This T cell receptor (beta chain) was sequenced in a study of T-cell memory formation after mild COVID-19. This clonotype was counted at least ten times. TCRdb processed the 5' RACE reads anew with MiXCR; each CDR3 protein has one entry. The sample lists fewer than 300,000 distinct CDR3 sequences; approximately 19% were seen once. The CDR3 extends over 13 amino acids. The V and J ends lost 6 bases and 4 bases respectively, with 10 bases between them. The germline V gene encodes CDR1 SEHNR and CDR2 FQNEAQ (reference sequence). The chain combines TRBV7-9 with TRBJ1-5; D is uncertain. The receptor was derived from a man between 18 and 29 years old who had mild COVID-19 (a few samples of this study predate the infection). Cell type and time point are not known. The sequencing sample was made of PBMCs or a T cell subset sorted from them (not recorded which). This CDR3 is CASSLPGNQPQHF. The CDR3 DNA sequence: TGTGCCAGCAGTTTACCGGGGAATCAGCCCCAGCATTTT.